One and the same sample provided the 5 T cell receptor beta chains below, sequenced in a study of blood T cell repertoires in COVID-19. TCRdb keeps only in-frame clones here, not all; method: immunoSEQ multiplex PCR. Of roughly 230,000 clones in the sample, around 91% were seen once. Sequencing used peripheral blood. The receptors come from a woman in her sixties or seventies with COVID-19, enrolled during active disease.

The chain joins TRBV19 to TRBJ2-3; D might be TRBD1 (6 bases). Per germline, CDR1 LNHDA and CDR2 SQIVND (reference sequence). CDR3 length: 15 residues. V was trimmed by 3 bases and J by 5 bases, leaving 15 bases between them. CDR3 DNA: TGTGCCAGTAGTATGGACAGCGCTAGGGGAGATACGCAGTATTTT. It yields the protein CASSMDSARGDTQYF.

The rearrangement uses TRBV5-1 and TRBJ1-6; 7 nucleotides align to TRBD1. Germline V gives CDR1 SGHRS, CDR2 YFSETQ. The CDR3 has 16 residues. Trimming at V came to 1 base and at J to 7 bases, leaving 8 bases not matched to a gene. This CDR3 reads CASSLIGTVQNSPLHF. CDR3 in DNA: TGCGCCAGCAGCTTGATCGGGACAGTCCAGAATTCACCCCTCCACTTT.

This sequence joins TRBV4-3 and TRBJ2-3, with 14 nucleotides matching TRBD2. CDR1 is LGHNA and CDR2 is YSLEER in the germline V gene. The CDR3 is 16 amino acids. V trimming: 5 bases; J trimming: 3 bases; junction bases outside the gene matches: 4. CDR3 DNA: TGCGCCAGCAGCTACGGGACTAGCGGGGGTACAGATACGCAGTATTTT. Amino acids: CASSYGTSGGTDTQYF.

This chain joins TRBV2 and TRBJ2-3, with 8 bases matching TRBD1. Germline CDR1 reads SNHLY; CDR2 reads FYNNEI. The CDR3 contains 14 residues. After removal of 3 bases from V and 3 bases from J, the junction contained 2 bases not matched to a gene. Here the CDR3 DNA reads TGTGCCAGCAGTGACAGGGGGCGGACAGATACGCAGTATTTT. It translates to CASSDRGRTDTQYF.

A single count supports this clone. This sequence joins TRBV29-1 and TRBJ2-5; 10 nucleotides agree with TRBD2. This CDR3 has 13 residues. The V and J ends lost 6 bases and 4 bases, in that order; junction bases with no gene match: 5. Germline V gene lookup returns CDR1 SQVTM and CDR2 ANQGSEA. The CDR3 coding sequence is TGCAGCGTGCATCTAGCGGGGGTAGAGACCCAGTACTTC. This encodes CSVHLAGVETQYF.